The 6 T cell receptor beta chains below all came from one sample that was sequenced in a study of graft-versus-host responses after intestinal transplantation. Profiled with immunoSEQ multiplex PCR; TCRdb holds only in-frame clones, not every one. The table lists roughly 10,000 clones, 92% of them singletons. The specimen was PBMCs, collected almost 70 days after transplant. The receptors come from a human patient who received an intestinal transplant, so some T cells may come from the graft donor.

J is TRBJ2-3 and V is TRBV20-1; tentative D call: TRBD2 (5 bases). This CDR3 region has 10 residues. With 6 bases removed from V and 7 bases from J, the gap between germline ends came to 8 bases. Germline V CDR1 and CDR2: DFQATT, SNEGSKA (reference sequence). CDR3 in amino acids: CSAAGNTQYF. The CDR3 DNA is TGCAGTGCCGCCGGGAATACGCAGTATTTT.

The chain employs TRBV6-1 and TRBJ2-1, with 7 bases lining up with TRBD1. This CDR3 spans 12 amino acids. The trim removed 5 bases at V and 7 bases at J, leaving 2 bases unmatched. Germline V gene data show CDR1 as MNHNS and CDR2 as SASEGT. CDR3 sequence reads: CASSQQGNEQFF. The DNA for the CDR3 is TGTGCCAGCAGTCAACAGGGGAATGAGCAGTTCTTC.

The chain employs TRBV9 and TRBJ2-7, with TRBD2 matching over 10 bases. CDR1 is SGDLS, CDR2 YYNGEE, per germline. The CDR3 has 14 residues. V shed 4 bases and J 4 bases; nucleotides not matched to a gene: 5. CDR3 in amino acids: CASSFDSGRYEQYF. The CDR3 nucleotides are TGTGCCAGCAGCTTTGATAGCGGGAGGTACGAGCAGTACTTC.

The V gene is TRBV19, the J gene TRBJ2-1; unclear D gene. This CDR3 has 12 amino acids. CDR1 is LNHDA and CDR2 is SQIVND in the germline V gene (reference sequence). V dropped 2 bases and J dropped 7 bases, with 6 bases sitting between them. The DNA of the CDR3 is TGTGCCAGTAGTATAAGGCTTAATGAGCAGTTCTTC. Protein: CASSIRLNEQFF.

The rearrangement joins TRBV6-1 to TRBJ2-1; TRBD1 aligns across 11 bases. J lost 6 bases, V lost 0 bases, and 4 bases had no gene match. CDR3 length: 16 residues. Germline CDR1 is MNHNS and CDR2 is SASEGT. CDR3 amino acids: CASSEAVGTGGNEQFF. The CDR3, as DNA: TGTGCCAGCAGTGAAGCAGTTGGGACAGGGGGCAATGAGCAGTTCTTC.

The V and J genes are TRBV6-5 and TRBJ1-1, with D unclear. Germline V gene data show CDR1 as MNHEY and CDR2 as SVGAGI. The CDR3 consists of 11 residues. The V end lost 5 bases, the J end lost 2 bases, and 3 bases lay between the germline ends. CDR3: CASSENTEAFF. In DNA form, the CDR3 reads TGTGCCAGCAGTGAAAACACTGAAGCTTTCTTT.